This T cell receptor (beta chain) was profiled in a study of early T cells in non-severe SARS-CoV-2 infection. Across the study: Chains stayed unpaired after sequencing of bulk RNA from unsorted whole blood. Broader study findings: Private and CD4 specificities were missed by VDJdb matching, skewed to anti-spike CD8.

The CDR3 is 14 residues long. The V and J ends lost 3 bases and 4 bases respectively, with 12 bases between them. A word on this clonotype: What it binds is not known.

Unique molecular identifiers were affixed to single, distinct cDNA molecules. From the 5' RACE reads, TCRdb called clonotypes with MiXCR, one entry per CDR3 protein. The repertoire holds roughly 90,000 distinct CDR3 sequences, with under 15% as singletons. The chain recombines TRBV12-3 or TRBV12-4 with TRBJ1-2; D unresolved. Specimen: whole blood. This receptor was taken from an adult who was a healthcare worker with PCR-confirmed SARS-CoV-2 infection or an uninfected control (not recorded which). The CDR3, as DNA: TGTGCCAGCAGTTTCCGGGTCCTCACCTATGGCTACACCTTC. It specifies CASSFRVLTYGYTF.